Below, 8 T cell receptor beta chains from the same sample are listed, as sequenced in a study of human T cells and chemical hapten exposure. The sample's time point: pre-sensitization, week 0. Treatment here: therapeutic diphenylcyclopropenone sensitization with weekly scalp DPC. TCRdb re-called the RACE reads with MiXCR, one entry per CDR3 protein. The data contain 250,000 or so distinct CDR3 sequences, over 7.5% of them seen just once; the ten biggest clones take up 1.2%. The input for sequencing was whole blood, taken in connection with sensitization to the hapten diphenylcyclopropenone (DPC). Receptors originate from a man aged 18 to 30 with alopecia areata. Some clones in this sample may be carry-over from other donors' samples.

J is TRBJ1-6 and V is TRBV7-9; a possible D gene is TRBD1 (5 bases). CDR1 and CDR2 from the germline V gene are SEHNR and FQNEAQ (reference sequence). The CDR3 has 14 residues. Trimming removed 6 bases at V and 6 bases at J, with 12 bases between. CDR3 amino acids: CASRSETVNSPLHF. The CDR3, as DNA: TGTGCCAGCAGGTCCGAGACAGTTAATTCACCCCTCCACTTT. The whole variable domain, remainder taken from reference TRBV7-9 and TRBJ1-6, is DTGVSQNPRHKITKRGQNVTFRCDPISEHNRLYWYRQTLGQGPEFLTYFQNEAQLEKSRLLSDRFSAERPKGSFSTLEIQRTEQGDSAMYLCASRSETVNSPLHFGNGTRLTVT.

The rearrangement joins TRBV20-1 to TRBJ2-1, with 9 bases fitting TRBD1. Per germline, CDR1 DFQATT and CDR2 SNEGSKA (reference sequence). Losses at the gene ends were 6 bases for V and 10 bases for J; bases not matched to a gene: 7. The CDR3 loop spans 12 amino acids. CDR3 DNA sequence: TGCAGTGCAAAGACAGGGGGGGCCGAGCAGTTCTTC. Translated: CSAKTGGAEQFF.

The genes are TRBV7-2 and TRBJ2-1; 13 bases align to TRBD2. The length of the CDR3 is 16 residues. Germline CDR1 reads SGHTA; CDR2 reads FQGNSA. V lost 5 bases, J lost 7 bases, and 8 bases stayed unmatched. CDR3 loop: CASSLLLAGGHNEQFF. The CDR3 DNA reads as TGTGCCAGCAGCCTCCTACTAGCGGGGGGGCATAATGAGCAGTTCTTC.

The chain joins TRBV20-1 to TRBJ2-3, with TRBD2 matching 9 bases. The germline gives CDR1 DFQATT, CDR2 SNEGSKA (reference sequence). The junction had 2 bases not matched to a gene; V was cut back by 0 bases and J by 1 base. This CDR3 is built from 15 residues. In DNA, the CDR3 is TGCAGTGCTAGAGATATAGCGGGGGGCACAGATACGCAGTATTTT. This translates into CSARDIAGGTDTQYF.

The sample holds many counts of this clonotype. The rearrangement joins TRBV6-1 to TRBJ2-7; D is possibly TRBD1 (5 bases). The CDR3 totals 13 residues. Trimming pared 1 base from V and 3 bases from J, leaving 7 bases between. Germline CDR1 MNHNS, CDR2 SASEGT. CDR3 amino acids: CASSEVTGYEQYV. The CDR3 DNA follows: TGTGCCAGCAGTGAAGTAACAGGCTACGAGCAGTACGTC.

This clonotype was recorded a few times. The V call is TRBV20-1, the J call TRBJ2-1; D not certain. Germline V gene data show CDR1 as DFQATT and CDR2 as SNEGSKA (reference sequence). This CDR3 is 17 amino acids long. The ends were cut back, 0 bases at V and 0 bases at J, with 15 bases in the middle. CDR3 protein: CSARDKGFSSSYNEQFF. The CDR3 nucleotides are TGCAGTGCTAGAGATAAAGGATTTAGCAGCTCCTACAATGAGCAGTTCTTC.

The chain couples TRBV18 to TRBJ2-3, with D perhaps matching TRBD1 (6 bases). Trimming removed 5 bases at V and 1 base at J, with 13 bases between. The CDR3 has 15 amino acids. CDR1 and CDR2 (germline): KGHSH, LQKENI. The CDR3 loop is CASSAGTPRTDTQYF. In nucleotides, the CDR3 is TGTGCCAGCTCAGCCGGGACACCCCGCACAGATACGCAGTATTTT.

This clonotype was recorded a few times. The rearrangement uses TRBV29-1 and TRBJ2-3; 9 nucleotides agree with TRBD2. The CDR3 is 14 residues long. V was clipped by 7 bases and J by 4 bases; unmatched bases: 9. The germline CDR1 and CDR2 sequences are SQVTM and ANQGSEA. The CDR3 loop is CSASKAGGSDTQYF. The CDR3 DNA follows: TGCAGCGCCTCTAAGGCGGGAGGGTCAGATACGCAGTATTTT.